A selection of T cell receptor beta chains follows, all from one sample in a study of blood T cell repertoires in COVID-19. Data came from immunoSEQ multiplex PCR; TCRdb stores just in-frame clones and leaves some out. Of approximately 110,000 clones detected, roughly 84% appear once; the ten largest clones hold 2.1%. Sequencing was carried out using peripheral blood. These receptors were taken from a human donor in a cohort sampled during active COVID-19. The CDR3 runs from the conserved cysteine through the conserved F or W. A D gene is named only where the DNA matches it firmly. Expanded clones get a size class; other rows say once, few or many, or leave the size out.

j_call d_call clone_size v_call cdr3_length cdr3_nt cdr3_aa
TRBJ2-5 NA few TRBV6-2/TRBV6-3 13 TGTGCCAGCAGTATCGTAGGGAGAGAGACCCAGTACTTC CASSIVGRETQYF
TRBJ1-5 NA NA TRBV19 15 TGTGCCAGTAGTATTGGGGGCGCGTACTCTCAGCCCCAGCATTTT CASSIGGAYSQPQHF
TRBJ2-2 TRBD1 NA TRBV28 15 TGTGCCAGCAGGACAAACAGGGGTAGGACCGGGGAGCTGTTTTTT CASRTNRGRTGELFF
TRBJ2-1 TRBD1 NA TRBV10-3 14 TGTGCCATCAGTGGACAGGGGGTCTTGGGGGAGCAGTTCTTC CAISGQGVLGEQFF
TRBJ2-1 NA NA TRBV9 16 TGTGCCAGCAGCGCTGCGCTAGAGGAGAAAAACAATGAGCAGTTCTTC CASSAALEEKNNEQFF
TRBJ2-1 NA few TRBV4-1 15 TGCGCCAGCAGCCCGGAAATCGGGGGTTACAATGAGCAGTTCTTC CASSPEIGGYNEQFF
TRBJ2-7 TRBD2 NA TRBV30 14 TGTGCCGGAAAAGGGACTAGCGGATACTACGAGCAGTACTTC CAGKGTSGYYEQYF
TRBJ2-1 NA once TRBV27 15 TGTGCCAGTAGCCCGGGCAGGGCAATAATGAATGAGCAGTTCTTC CASSPGRAIMNEQFF
TRBJ2-2 TRBD1 once TRBV30 14 TGTGCCCGGAGGGGACAGGGGAACACCGGGGAGCTGTTTTTT CARRGQGNTGELFF
TRBJ1-1 TRBD1 NA TRBV6-1 16 TGTGCCAGCAGTGCCCCGACAGGGGGCGCTGAGACTGAAGCTTTCTTT CASSAPTGGAETEAFF
TRBJ1-1 TRBD1 NA TRBV7-2 14 TGTGCCAGCAGCTTAGCGGGACAGGGTGGTGAAGCTTTCTTT CASSLAGQGGEAFF
TRBJ2-1 NA NA TRBV4-1 18 TGCGCCAGCAGCCACGGGACTGACGAACCGTTTTCCTACAATGAGCAGTTCTTC CASSHGTDEPFSYNEQFF
TRBJ1-2 NA NA TRBV12-3/TRBV12-4 13 TGTGCCAGCAGTACAGGGTCTAACTATGGCTACACCTTC CASSTGSNYGYTF
TRBJ2-7 TRBD1 NA TRBV28 15 TGTGCCAGCAGTTTAATGGGGACAGGGAACTACGAGCAGTACTTC CASSLMGTGNYEQYF
TRBJ1-4 NA NA TRBV3-1/TRBV3-2 15 TGTGCCAGCAGCCAACGGGGGGTACTTGGTGAAAAACTGTTTTTT CASSQRGVLGEKLFF
TRBJ2-3 TRBD1 NA TRBV5-8 15 TGTGCCAGCAGCCCAGGGGGTTACCGAGGAGATACGCAGTATTTT CASSPGGYRGDTQYF
TRBJ2-7 TRBD2 NA TRBV5-1 15 TGCGCCAGCAGCTTGGATCCGACGGGAGGCTACGAGCAGTACTTC CASSLDPTGGYEQYF
TRBJ2-1 NA NA TRBV2 14 TGTGCCAGCAGTGAAAGGGGGGGTTGGGCTGAGCAGTTCTTC CASSERGGWAEQFF
TRBJ1-1 NA NA TRBV28 17 TGTGCCAGCAGTCCCCCCGGGACACTACTTAAGAACACTGAAGCTTTCTTT CASSPPGTLLKNTEAFF
TRBJ2-7 TRBD1 NA TRBV11-1 13 TGTGCCAGCAGCGAAGTAGCTGGGACAGGGGTGCGGTTC CASSEVAGTGVRF
TRBJ2-5 NA NA TRBV7-9 15 TGTGCCAGCAGCTTAAAAGGGGCGGTTTGGGAGACCCAGTACTTC CASSLKGAVWETQYF
TRBJ1-1 TRBD1 NA TRBV11-2 16 TGTGCCAGCAGCCCCCGGACAGGAACGCTGAACACTGAAGCTTTCTTT CASSPRTGTLNTEAFF
TRBJ2-2 NA NA TRBV7-9 15 TGTGCCAGCAGCACCCCTACGGGAATCAGCGGGGAGCTGTTTTTT CASSTPTGISGELFF
TRBJ2-5 NA once TRBV12-3/TRBV12-4 12 TGTGCCAGCAGACGGGAACAAGAGACCCAGTACTTC CASRREQETQYF
TRBJ2-7 TRBD1 NA TRBV6-5 15 TGTGCCAGCAGTTACTCATCCCCAGGGGGCTACGAGCAGTACTTC CASSYSSPGGYEQYF
TRBJ1-1 NA NA TRBV19 16 TGTGCCAGTAGTATACAAGGCGGAGCCCTGGGCACTGAAGCTTTCTTT CASSIQGGALGTEAFF
TRBJ1-1 TRBD1 NA TRBV14 13 TGTGCCAGCAGCCAAGGCCAGGGGGCACGGAGAATCTTT CASSQGQGARRIF
TRBJ2-6 TRBD2 NA TRBV7-2 18 TGTGCCAGCAGCCCCCGGAGGAGCGGGGGGCCAGGGGCCAACGTCCTGACTTTC CASSPRRSGGPGANVLTF
TRBJ2-7 TRBD2 NA TRBV7-2 17 TGTGCCAGCAGCTCGGTACCACTAGCGGGAGGGCGTGACGAGCAGTACTTC CASSSVPLAGGRDEQYF
TRBJ2-7 TRBD2 NA TRBV7-9 18 TGTGCCAGCAGCTCCCCCTTAGCGGGGGGCGTTCACAGGTACGAGCAGTACTTC CASSSPLAGGVHRYEQYF
TRBJ2-3 TRBD2 NA TRBV5-1 16 TGCGCCAGCAGCTTGGTCGGGAGGGCCCCCACAGATACGCAGTATTTT CASSLVGRAPTDTQYF
TRBJ2-2 TRBD1 NA TRBV27 16 TGTGCCAGCACCCCGTGGGGGACAGAGAACACCGGGGAGCTGTTTTTT CASTPWGTENTGELFF
TRBJ2-2 NA NA TRBV19 14 TGTGCCAGTAGGTTGGCAGGGAACACCGGGGAGCTGTTTTTT CASRLAGNTGELFF
TRBJ2-1 NA NA TRBV12-3/TRBV12-4 12 TGTGCCAGCAGTTTCGCGGGCGATGAGCAGTTCTTC CASSFAGDEQFF
TRBJ2-5 NA NA TRBV9 14 TGTGCCAGCAGCTTAGGCCTGGCCCAAGAGACCCAGTACTTC CASSLGLAQETQYF
TRBJ1-5 TRBD1 NA TRBV5-1 14 TGCGCCAGCAGCTCAGGACAGGGCAATCAGCCCCAGCATTTT CASSSGQGNQPQHF
TRBJ1-2 TRBD1 once TRBV3-1/TRBV3-2 14 TGTGCCAGCAGCAGGACAGGGTGGGACTATGGCTACACCTTC CASSRTGWDYGYTF
TRBJ1-2 TRBD1 NA TRBV11-3 15 TGTGCCAGCAGGACCAGAGAGACAGGGGAAGATGGCTACACCTTC CASRTRETGEDGYTF
TRBJ1-1 NA NA TRBV7-3 12 TGTGCCAGCAGCTTAATGAAAGCGGAGGCTTTCTTT CASSLMKAEAFF
TRBJ1-2 NA few TRBV6-5 13 TGTGCCAGCAGCCGGGGGAGGGACTATGGCTACACCTTC CASSRGRDYGYTF
TRBJ1-4 TRBD1 once TRBV5-1 15 TGCGCCAGCAGTTCCCTGACAGGGACTAATGAAAAACTGTTTTTT CASSSLTGTNEKLFF
TRBJ2-5 NA NA TRBV2 10 TGTGCCAGCAGTCTTCAGACCCAGTACTTC CASSLQTQYF
TRBJ2-3 TRBD2 NA TRBV5-6 17 TGTGCCAGCAGCTTTCCTAGCGGGGGCCTGTTCACAGATACGCAGTATTTT CASSFPSGGLFTDTQYF
TRBJ2-3 NA NA TRBV4-1 15 TGCGCCAGCAGCCAAGAAGCGGCGGGGCGGGTTGCGCAGTATTTT CASSQEAAGRVAQYF
TRBJ1-2 TRBD1 NA TRBV6-1 15 TGTGCCAGCAGTGAAGCGGGACAGGGAAACTATGGCTACACCTTC CASSEAGQGNYGYTF
TRBJ2-6 NA NA TRBV4-2 17 TGTGCCAGCAGCCAAGAATGGCAGGGCTCTGGGGCCAACGTCCTGACTTTC CASSQEWQGSGANVLTF
TRBJ2-5 NA NA TRBV28 14 TGTGCCAGCAGTTTATTCCTCTGGGCAGAGACCCAGTACTTC CASSLFLWAETQYF
TRBJ2-2 NA NA TRBV5-1 15 TGCGCCAGCAGCTTTGGTACTACCAACACCGGGGAGCTGTTTTTT CASSFGTTNTGELFF
TRBJ2-1 TRBD2 NA TRBV5-1 17 TGCGCCAGCAGCTTGGGCCTAGCGGGAGGGCCAATCAATGAGCAGTTCTTC CASSLGLAGGPINEQFF
TRBJ1-1 NA NA TRBV5-1 13 TGCGCCAGCAGCTTTGAACAAAACACTGAAGCTTTCTTT CASSFEQNTEAFF
TRBJ2-7 NA NA TRBV7-3 17 TGTGCCAGCAGCTTACCGGATAGCCAGCACTTATCCTACGAGCAGTACTTC CASSLPDSQHLSYEQYF
TRBJ2-3 NA NA TRBV19 14 TGTGCCAGTAGTTCTGGGGGCTACACAGATACGCAGTATTTT CASSSGGYTDTQYF
TRBJ2-5 TRBD1 few TRBV7-3 14 TGTGCCAGCAGCCTGGACAGGACCAGAGGGACCCAGTACTTC CASSLDRTRGTQYF
TRBJ1-4 NA few TRBV7-2 15 TGTGCCAGCAGCGCGAGCCCGGGAGGGGGTGAAAAACTGTTTTTT CASSASPGGGEKLFF
TRBJ1-6 NA NA TRBV25-1 13 TGTGCCAGCGCCGACATCGGGGATTCACCCCTCCACTTT CASADIGDSPLHF
TRBJ1-5 NA NA TRBV10-2 13 TGCGCCAGCATGACCCAGGCCAATCAGCCCCAGCATTTT CASMTQANQPQHF
TRBJ2-3 NA NA TRBV9 13 TGTGCCAGCAGCGTAGGTGGGCGAGATACGCAGTATTTT CASSVGGRDTQYF